This T cell receptor beta chain appears in the sequencing data of a study of blood T cell repertoires in COVID-19 (dated by TCRdb to the early 2020s). Background for the entire study: Samples covering the acute and convalescent phases of COVID-19 were provided by collaborators in the United States, Italy and Spain. The repertoires were made available in a free public database intended to serve as a resource for research on the immune response to SARS-CoV-2. The dataset comprised deeply sampled blood TCRbeta repertoires from subjects exposed to, actively infected with, or recovered from COVID-19. The material from the prospective study consisted of cDNA or gDNA derived from T cells, B-cell-depleted T cells, or PBMCs. The samples were drawn from two sources: the first 160 participants of the ongoing ImmuneRACE study, and fewer than 1,500 subjects contributed by 6 global collaborators. Where available, HLA class I and class II types were obtained from metadata supplied by the sample provider rather than from assay-based typing. Sample metadata almost always included a de-identified subject ID, COVID-19 status, age in years and sex. The paper's findings and limits, for the study overall: The quantity of clinical and demographic metadata differed by source and by participant and was supplied without curation.

Collaborating institutions collected whole blood in K2EDTA tubes following their own protocols. For TCRbeta analysis, collaborators shipped samples in one of three forms: frozen whole blood, isolated PBMCs, or DNA extracted from either of those sample types. TCRbeta CDR3 regions were amplified from genomic DNA using the immunoSEQ Assay, a bias-controlled multiplex PCR. The authors' pipeline ran thus. The number of nucleated cells in each sample was estimated by amplification of reference gene primers within the assay. To quantify the absolute abundance of each unique TCRbeta CDR3 rearrangement, sequence reads were collapsed and filtered. For each sample, productive Simpson clonality was calculated as the square root of Simpson's diversity index across productive rearrangements. The immuneACCESS repertoire file appears here via TCRdb, limited to in-frame rearrangements. These files lack a portion of the clones; in checked studies, under half of the deficit traces to unresolved V genes, and the cause of the others is not known. That table supplies the V and J calls and clone size; D and trimming were determined from the DNA. This sample comprises around 300,000 clones, roughly nine tenths of them detected only once. The ten largest clonotypes hold roughly 2.1% of the sample.

The trim is 6 bases for V and 4 bases for J, with a gap of 18 bases between the germline ends. Taken from cysteine to phenylalanine, the CDR3 has 15 residues. Only the CDR3 portion is preserved as DNA: 45 bases, with reading frame beginning at the first base. The germline V gene gives CDR1 as ENHRY and CDR2 as SYGVKD. Notes on this clone: There is no known antigen for this receptor. Base qualities are not provided; no much larger clone lies one nucleotide away.

The receptor comes from a man aged 50-59 years with acute or convalescent COVID-19. The chain uses TRBV10-3 and TRBJ1-2, and possibly TRBD1, on 6 matching bases. The specimen was peripheral blood. The encoded CDR3 is CAISPTGWGSYGYTF. The nucleotides read TGTGCCATCAGCCCTACAGGGTGGGGGTCCTATGGCTACACCTTC.